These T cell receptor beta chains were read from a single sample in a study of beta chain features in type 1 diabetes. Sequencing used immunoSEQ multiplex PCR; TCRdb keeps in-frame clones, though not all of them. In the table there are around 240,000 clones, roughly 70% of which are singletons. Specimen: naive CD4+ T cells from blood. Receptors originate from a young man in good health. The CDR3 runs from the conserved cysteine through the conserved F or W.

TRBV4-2,CASSGRDSPGNTIYF
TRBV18,CASSSQGLTYNEQFF
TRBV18,CASSPLAGDPPNEQFF
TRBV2,CASSEPGSSYNEQFF
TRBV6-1,CASSEIPLSPLHF
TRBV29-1,CSVEDTLATTDTQYF
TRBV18,CASSPGDRALEQYF
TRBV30,CAWSVLRHPNTEAFF
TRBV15,CATSRDRAEREQFF
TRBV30,CAWTGGGNQPQHF
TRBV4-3,CASSQEGTSRETQYF
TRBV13,CASSAQGVDIQYF
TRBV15,CATSRDREETQYF
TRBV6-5,CASSRGQETSEQYF
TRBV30,CAWSGDNSYEQYF
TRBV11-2,CASSFRLAGGETQYF
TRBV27,CASSLSRGHYEQYF
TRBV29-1,CSVGTAQETQYF
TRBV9,CASSVEPGSVRVTDTQYF
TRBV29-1,CSVVFQDRANYGYTF
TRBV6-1,CASSDRYNSPLHF
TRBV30,CAWSDGTENQPQHF